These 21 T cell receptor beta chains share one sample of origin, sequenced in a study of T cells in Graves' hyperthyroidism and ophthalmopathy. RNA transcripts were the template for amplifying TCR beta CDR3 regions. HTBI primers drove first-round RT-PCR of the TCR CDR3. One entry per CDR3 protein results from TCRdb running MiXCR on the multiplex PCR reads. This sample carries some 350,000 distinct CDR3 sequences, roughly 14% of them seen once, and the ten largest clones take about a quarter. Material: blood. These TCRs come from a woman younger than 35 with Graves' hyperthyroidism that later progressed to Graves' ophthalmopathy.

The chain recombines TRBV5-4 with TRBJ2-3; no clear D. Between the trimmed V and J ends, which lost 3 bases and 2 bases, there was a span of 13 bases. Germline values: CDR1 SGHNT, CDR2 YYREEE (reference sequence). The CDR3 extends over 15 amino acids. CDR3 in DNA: TGTGCCAGCAGCTCTGACCCAATACACACAGATACGCAGTATTTT. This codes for CASSSDPIHTDTQYF.

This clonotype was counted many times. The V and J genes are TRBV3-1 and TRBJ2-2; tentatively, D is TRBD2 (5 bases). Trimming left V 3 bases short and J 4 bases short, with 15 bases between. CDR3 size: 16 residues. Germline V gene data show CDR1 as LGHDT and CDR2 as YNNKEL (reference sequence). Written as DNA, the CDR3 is TGTGCCAGCAGCCATCTTACTAGTCGGGGCACCGGGGAGCTGTTTTTT. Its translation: CASSHLTSRGTGELFF.

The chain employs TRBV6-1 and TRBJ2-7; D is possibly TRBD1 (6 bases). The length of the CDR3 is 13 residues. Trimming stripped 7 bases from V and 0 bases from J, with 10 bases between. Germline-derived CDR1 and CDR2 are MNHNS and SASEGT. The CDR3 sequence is CASIGDTSYEQYF. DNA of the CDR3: TGTGCCAGCATAGGGGACACCTCCTACGAGCAGTACTTC.

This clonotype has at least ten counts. The CDR3 spells CASSRRGPNEKLFF. The CDR3 DNA reads TGTGCCAGCAGCCGCCGAGGACCTAATGAAAAACTGTTTTTT. The chain links TRBV11-2 to TRBJ1-4; D not certain. The V gene lost 5 bases and the J gene lost 3 bases, with 10 bases spanning the gap. This CDR3 has 14 amino acids. CDR1 and CDR2 (germline): SGHAT, FQNNGV.

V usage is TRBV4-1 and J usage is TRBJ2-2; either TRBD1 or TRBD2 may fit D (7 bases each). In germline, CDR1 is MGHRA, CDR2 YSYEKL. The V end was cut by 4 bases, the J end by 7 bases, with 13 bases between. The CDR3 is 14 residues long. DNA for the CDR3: TGCGCCAGCAGCCGGGAGGGGGCCGGCGGGGAGCTGTTTTTT. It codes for CASSREGAGGELFF.

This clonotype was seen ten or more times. The CDR3 DNA reads TGTGCCAGCAGCTCACCCCCGGGGGAAGAGACCCAGTACTTC. It encodes CASSSPPGEETQYF. The chain is built from TRBV7-9 and TRBJ2-5, with D tentatively TRBD2 (6 bases). This CDR3 contains 14 residues. V lost 4 bases and J 3 bases, leaving 12 bases between the germline ends. Per germline, CDR1 SEHNR and CDR2 FQNEAQ (reference sequence).

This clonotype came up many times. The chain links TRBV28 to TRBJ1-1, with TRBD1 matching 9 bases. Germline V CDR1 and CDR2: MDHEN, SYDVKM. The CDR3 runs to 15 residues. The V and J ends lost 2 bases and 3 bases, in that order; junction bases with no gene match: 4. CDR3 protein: CASSLGQGTDTEAFF. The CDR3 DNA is TGTGCCAGCAGTTTAGGACAGGGGACGGACACTGAAGCTTTCTTT.

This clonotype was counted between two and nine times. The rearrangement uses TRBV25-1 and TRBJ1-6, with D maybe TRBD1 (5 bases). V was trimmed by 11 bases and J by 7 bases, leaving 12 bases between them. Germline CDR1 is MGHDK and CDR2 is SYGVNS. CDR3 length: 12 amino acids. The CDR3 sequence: CADKGDNSPLHF. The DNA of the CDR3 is TGTGCCGATAAAGGGGACAATTCACCCCTCCACTTT.

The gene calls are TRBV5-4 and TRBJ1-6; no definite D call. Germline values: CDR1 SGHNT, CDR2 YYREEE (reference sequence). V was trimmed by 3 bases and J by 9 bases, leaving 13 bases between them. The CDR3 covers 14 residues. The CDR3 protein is CASSSAGLGSPLHF. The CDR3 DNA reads TGTGCCAGCAGCTCCGCGGGCCTCGGTTCACCCCTCCACTTT.

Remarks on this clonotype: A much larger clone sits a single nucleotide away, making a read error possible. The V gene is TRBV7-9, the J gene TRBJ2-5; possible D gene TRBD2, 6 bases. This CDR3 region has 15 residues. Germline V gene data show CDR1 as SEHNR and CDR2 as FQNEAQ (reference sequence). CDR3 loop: CASSNIGQGEETRYF. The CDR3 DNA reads TGTGCCAGCAGCAACATCGGACAAGGGGAGGAGACCCGGTACTTC.

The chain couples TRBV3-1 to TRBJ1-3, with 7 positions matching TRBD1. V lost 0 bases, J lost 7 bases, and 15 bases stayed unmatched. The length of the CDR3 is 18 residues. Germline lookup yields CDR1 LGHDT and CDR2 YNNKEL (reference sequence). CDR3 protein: CASSQDIRWQGESNTIYF. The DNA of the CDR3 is TGTGCCAGCAGCCAAGATATCAGATGGCAGGGGGAAAGTAACACCATATATTTT.

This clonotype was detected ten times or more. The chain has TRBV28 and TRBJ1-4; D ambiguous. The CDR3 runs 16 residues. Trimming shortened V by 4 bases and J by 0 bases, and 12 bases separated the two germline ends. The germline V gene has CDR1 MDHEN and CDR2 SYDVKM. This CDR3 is CASSSPMAATNEKLFF. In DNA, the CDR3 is TGTGCCAGCAGTTCGCCCATGGCTGCAACTAATGAAAAACTGTTTTTT.

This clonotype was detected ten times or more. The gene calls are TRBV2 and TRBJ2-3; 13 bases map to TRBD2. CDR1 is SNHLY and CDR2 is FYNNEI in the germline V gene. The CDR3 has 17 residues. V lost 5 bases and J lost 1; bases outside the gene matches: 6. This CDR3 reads CASSSGTSGVGTDTQYF. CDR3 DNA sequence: TGTGCCAGCAGTTCTGGGACTAGCGGGGTGGGCACAGATACGCAGTATTTT.

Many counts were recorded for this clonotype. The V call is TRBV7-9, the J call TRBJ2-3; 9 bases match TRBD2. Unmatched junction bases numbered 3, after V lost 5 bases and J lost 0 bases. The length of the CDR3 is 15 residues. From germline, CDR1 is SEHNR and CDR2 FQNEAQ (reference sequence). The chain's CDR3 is CASSTTSGSTDTQYF. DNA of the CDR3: TGTGCCAGCAGCACTACTAGCGGGAGCACAGATACGCAGTATTTT. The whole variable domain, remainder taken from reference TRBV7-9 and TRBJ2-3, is DTGVSQNPRHKITKRGQNVTFRCDPISEHNRLYWYRQTLGQGPEFLTYFQNEAQLEKSRLLSDRFSAERPKGSFSTLEIQRTEQGDSAMYLCASSTTSGSTDTQYFGPGTRLTVL.

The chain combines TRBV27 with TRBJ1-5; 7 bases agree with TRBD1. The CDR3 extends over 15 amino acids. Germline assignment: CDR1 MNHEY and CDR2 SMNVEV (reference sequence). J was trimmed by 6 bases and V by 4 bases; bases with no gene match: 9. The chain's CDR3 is CASSSEGAPGQPQHF. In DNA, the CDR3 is TGTGCCAGCAGTTCGGAGGGGGCTCCCGGTCAGCCCCAGCATTTT.

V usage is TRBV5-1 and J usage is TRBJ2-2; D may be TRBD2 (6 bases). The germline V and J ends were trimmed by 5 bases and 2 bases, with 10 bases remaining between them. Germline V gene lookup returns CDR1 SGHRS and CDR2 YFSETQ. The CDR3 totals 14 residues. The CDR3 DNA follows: TGCGCCAGCAGGGAGGGGCCAAACACCGGGGAGCTGTTTTTT. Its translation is CASREGPNTGELFF.

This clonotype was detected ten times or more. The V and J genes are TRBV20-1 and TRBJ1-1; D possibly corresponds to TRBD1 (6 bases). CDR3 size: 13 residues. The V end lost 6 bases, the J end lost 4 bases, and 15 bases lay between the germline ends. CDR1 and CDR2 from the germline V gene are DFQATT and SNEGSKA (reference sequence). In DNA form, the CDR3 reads TGCAGTGCCCCAGGGGATGGGGGCACTGAAGCTTTCTTT. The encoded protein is CSAPGDGGTEAFF.

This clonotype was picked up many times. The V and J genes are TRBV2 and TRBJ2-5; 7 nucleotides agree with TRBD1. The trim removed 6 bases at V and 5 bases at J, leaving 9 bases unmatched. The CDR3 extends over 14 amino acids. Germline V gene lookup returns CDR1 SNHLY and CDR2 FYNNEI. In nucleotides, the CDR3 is TGTGCCAGCAGACCGGACAGGACGTCGGAGACCCAGTACTTC. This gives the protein CASRPDRTSETQYF.

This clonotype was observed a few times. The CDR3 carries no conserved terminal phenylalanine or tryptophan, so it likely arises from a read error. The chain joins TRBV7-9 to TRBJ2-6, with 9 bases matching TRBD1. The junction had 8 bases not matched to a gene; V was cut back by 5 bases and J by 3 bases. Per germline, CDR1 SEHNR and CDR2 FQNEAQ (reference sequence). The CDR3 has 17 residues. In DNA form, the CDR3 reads TGTGCCAGCAGCCAAGACAGGGGGGTTAGTGGGGCCAACGTCCTGACTTCC. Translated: CASSQDRGVSGANVLTS.

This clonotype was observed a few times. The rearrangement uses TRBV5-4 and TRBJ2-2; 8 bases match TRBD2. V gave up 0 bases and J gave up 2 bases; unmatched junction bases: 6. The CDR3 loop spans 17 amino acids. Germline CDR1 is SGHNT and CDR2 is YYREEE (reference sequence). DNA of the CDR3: TGTGCCAGCAGCTTGGATATACTAGCGGATAACACCGGGGAGCTGTTTTTT. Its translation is CASSLDILADNTGELFF.

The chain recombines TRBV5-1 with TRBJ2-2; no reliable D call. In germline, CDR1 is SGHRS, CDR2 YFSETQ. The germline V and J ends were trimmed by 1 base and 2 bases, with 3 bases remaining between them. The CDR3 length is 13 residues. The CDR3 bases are TGCGCCAGCAGCTTGTGTAACACCGGGGAGCTGTTTTTT. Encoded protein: CASSLCNTGELFF.